Each of the 28 T cell receptor beta chains below was sequenced from the same sample in a study of T cells in Graves' hyperthyroidism and ophthalmopathy. TCR beta CDR3 regions were amplified from RNA. RT-PCR in the first round (using the HTBI primer set) targeted the TCR CDR3. Each CDR3 protein gets one entry after TCRdb re-called the multiplex PCR reads with MiXCR. Among hundreds of thousands of distinct CDR3 sequences, approximately 16% were seen once, and the ten largest hold about 48%. Sequenced material: blood. The receptors derive from a man between 35 and 55 years old with Graves' hyperthyroidism.

A few counts support this clonotype. One end of the junction does not line up with germline, which may come from a read error. The gene calls are TRBV6-9 and TRBJ1-1; a possible D gene is TRBD1 (6 bases). From germline, CDR1 is MNHGY and CDR2 SVAAGI. The CDR3 is 16 amino acids. The chain's CDR3 is CASSYEGGSMNTEASF. The CDR3 nucleotides are TGTGCCAGCAGTTACGAGGGGGGATCGATGAACACTGAAGCTTCCTTT.

Many counts were recorded for this clonotype. This chain uses TRBV9 with TRBJ2-7; D is ambiguous. V lost 4 bases and J 3 bases, leaving 17 bases between the germline ends. Germline loops: CDR1 SGDLS, CDR2 YYNGEE. The CDR3 contains 15 residues. In nucleotides, the CDR3 is TGTGCCAGCAGCATAGAATTCGACCCAATCTACGAGCAGTACTTC. It codes for CASSIEFDPIYEQYF.

At least ten counts were recorded for this clonotype. The V call is TRBV5-1, the J call TRBJ1-2, with TRBD1 matching over 10 bases. Germline CDR1 reads SGHRS; CDR2 reads YFSETQ. Trimming at V came to 3 bases and at J to 8 bases, leaving 4 bases not matched to a gene. The CDR3 runs to 13 residues. Here the CDR3 reads CASSSGTGVGYTF. CDR3 DNA sequence: TGCGCCAGCAGCTCCGGGACAGGGGTCGGCTACACCTTC.

This clonotype was counted a few times. The rearrangement joins TRBV6-1 to TRBJ2-3, with 8 nucleotides matching TRBD2. There are 17 residues in the CDR3. Looked up from germline, CDR1 is MNHNS and CDR2 is SASEGT. With V trimmed by 10 bases and J by 0 bases, 15 bases remained unmatched. The CDR3 DNA is TGTGCCACCCTAAGGTGGCTAGCGGGTTCTAGCACAGATACGCAGTATTTT. Its protein product is CATLRWLAGSSTDTQYF.

This chain uses TRBV7-3 with TRBJ2-5, with TRBD2 matching over 9 bases. V trimming: 5 bases; J trimming: 3 bases; junction bases outside the gene matches: 7. Germline CDR1 reads SGHTA; CDR2 reads FQGTGA. This CDR3 spans 15 amino acids. The CDR3 DNA follows: TGTGCCAGCAGCCCGGCAGCGGGGGGCGAAGAGACCCAGTACTTC. It codes for CASSPAAGGEETQYF.

There are many counts of this clonotype. The chain carries TRBV30 and TRBJ2-1, with D maybe TRBD1 (5 bases). Trimming pared 0 bases from V and 7 bases from J, leaving 16 bases between. Germline V lookup: CDR1 GTSNPN, CDR2 SVGIG (reference sequence). This CDR3 region has 15 residues. CDR3 coding DNA: TGTGCCTGGAGTGTAACCCACCGACAGAAAAATGAGCAGTTCTTC. Protein: CAWSVTHRQKNEQFF.

This clonotype was seen repeatedly, ten times or more. The chain is built from TRBV28 and TRBJ1-5; the D gene is possibly TRBD1 (5 bases). This CDR3 has 15 residues. V was shortened by 7 bases and J by 6 bases, with 19 bases between the two germline ends. Germline-derived CDR1 and CDR2 are MDHEN and SYDVKM. CDR3 residues: CASTLEIGVGQPQHF. CDR3 nucleotides: TGTGCCAGCACCCTGGAGATAGGGGTCGGTCAGCCCCAGCATTTT.

In its sample, this clonotype was seen a few times. The V call is TRBV5-6, the J call TRBJ1-6, with a weak D call TRBD1 (5 bases). This CDR3 has 15 residues. V dropped 4 bases and J dropped 10 bases, with 18 bases sitting between them. The V gene's germline CDR1 is SGHDT and CDR2 YYEEEE. The CDR3 nucleotides are TGTGCCAGCAGCCCCGGCGGCTACAGGTTCTCACCCCTCCACTTT. It codes for CASSPGGYRFSPLHF.

About this clonotype itself: One end of the junction fails to match germline, which may point to a read error. The V call is TRBV5-1, the J call TRBJ1-6; TRBD1 aligns across 7 bases. Germline CDR1 SGHRS, CDR2 YFSETQ. The CDR3 totals 15 residues. The CDR3 sequence: CASSLASGGNPPLHF. CDR3 sequence (DNA): TGCGCCAGCAGCTTGGCCTCAGGGGGTAATCCACCCCTCCACTTT.

This chain joins TRBV19 and TRBJ1-5; D is unclear. This CDR3 is 14 amino acids long. Between the trimmed V and J ends, which lost 0 bases and 5 bases, there was a span of 8 bases. Germline values: CDR1 LNHDA, CDR2 SQIVND (reference sequence). The CDR3 loop reads CASSIEWGYQPQHF. CDR3 nucleotide sequence: TGTGCCAGTAGTATAGAGTGGGGTTATCAGCCCCAGCATTTT.

This clonotype was picked up a small number of times. The rearrangement links TRBV4-3 to TRBJ2-2; D gene unclear. The CDR3 is 14 residues long. Germline assignment: CDR1 LGHNA and CDR2 YSLEER. Trimming stripped 0 bases from V and 6 bases from J, with 8 bases between. This CDR3 is CASSQELGPGELFF. In DNA, the CDR3 is TGCGCCAGCAGCCAAGAATTAGGGCCCGGGGAGCTGTTTTTT.

This clonotype has just a few counts. The chain links TRBV13 to TRBJ2-3; maybe TRBD2 (6 bases). Per germline, CDR1 PRHDT and CDR2 FYEKMQ (reference sequence). There are 14 residues in the CDR3. V was cut by 5 bases and J by 3 bases, with 12 bases left in between. The CDR3 DNA follows: TGTGCCAGCAGCCCCCGGGGGATGACAGATACGCAGTATTTT. This sequence encodes CASSPRGMTDTQYF.

This clonotype was picked up many times. V usage is TRBV7-3 and J usage is TRBJ1-6; no reliable D call. Per the germline V gene, CDR1 is SGHTA and CDR2 is FQGTGA. The CDR3 has 15 amino acids. V was pared by 5 bases and J by 5 bases, with 13 bases between. The DNA for the CDR3 is TGTGCCAGCAGCATGAGGAGAGGCCATAATTCACCCCTCCACTTT. It translates to CASSMRRGHNSPLHF.

The V and J genes are TRBV5-1 and TRBJ2-3; 10 bases map to TRBD1. This CDR3 is built from 15 residues. Germline CDR1 is SGHRS and CDR2 is YFSETQ. V lost 4 bases and J lost 4; bases outside the gene matches: 6. The CDR3 reads CASSIGTGVADTQYF. Here the CDR3 DNA reads TGCGCCAGCAGCATAGGGACAGGGGTTGCAGATACGCAGTATTTT.

Ten or more counts support this clonotype. The V and J genes are TRBV30 and TRBJ2-5; D possibly corresponds to TRBD1 (6 bases). V lost 4 bases and J lost 1, with 16 bases in between. This CDR3 is 15 amino acids long. Germline CDR1 GTSNPN, CDR2 SVGIG (reference sequence). CDR3 loop: CAWTPRGGFQETQYF. The CDR3 DNA is TGTGCCTGGACCCCAAGAGGGGGATTCCAAGAGACCCAGTACTTC.

This clonotype was detected only a few times. The genes are TRBV5-6 and TRBJ1-1; the D gene is possibly TRBD1 (5 bases). The V gene's germline CDR1 is SGHDT and CDR2 YYEEEE. The CDR3 length is 12 residues. V lost 0 bases and J lost 8, with 8 bases in between. For the CDR3, the DNA is TGTGCCAGCAGCTTGGACAGGACCGAAGCTTTCTTT. The encoded protein is CASSLDRTEAFF.

The CDR3 sequence: CASSRMAAGAYNEQFF. DNA for the CDR3: TGCGCCAGCAGCCGGATGGCGGCGGGGGCTTACAATGAGCAGTTCTTC. The chain has TRBV4-3 and TRBJ2-1, with D tentatively TRBD2 (7 bases). This CDR3 is 16 amino acids long. Germline V gene lookup returns CDR1 LGHNA and CDR2 YSLEER. The germline V and J ends were trimmed by 4 bases and 4 bases, with 17 bases remaining between them.

The table lists this clonotype with many counts. The chain is built from TRBV2 and TRBJ1-6, with D possibly TRBD1 on 5 matching bases. V gave up 6 bases and J gave up 12 bases, with 12 bases separating them. Germline CDR1 SNHLY, CDR2 FYNNEI. The CDR3 extends over 12 amino acids. The CDR3 region has the DNA TGTGCCAGCAGCCTGGGGGGGGGACCCCTCCACTTT. Translated: CASSLGGGPLHF. Full variable domain (remainder filled in from reference TRBV2 and TRBJ1-6): EPEVTQTPSHQVTQMGQEVILRCVPISNHLYFYWYRQILGQKVEFLVSFYNNEISEKSEIFDDQFSVERPDGSNFTLKIRSTKLEDSAMYFCASSLGGGPLHFGNGTRLTVT.

This clonotype was seen many times. The gene calls are TRBV30 and TRBJ2-3; D not resolved. Germline CDR1 GTSNPN, CDR2 SVGIG (reference sequence). The CDR3 totals 11 residues. Trimming took 0 bases from V and 5 from J, leaving 3 bases between them. CDR3 sequence reads: CAWSVLDTQYF. The CDR3 nucleotides are TGTGCCTGGAGTGTTCTAGATACGCAGTATTTT.

This clonotype occurred many times. J is TRBJ1-2 and V is TRBV28, with TRBD1 as a possible D gene (5 bases). The CDR3 has 13 residues. The ends were cut back, 3 bases at V and 8 bases at J, with 13 bases in the middle. The germline V gene encodes CDR1 MDHEN and CDR2 SYDVKM. The CDR3 sequence is CASSLARGGGYTF. CDR3 DNA sequence: TGTGCCAGCAGTTTGGCCCGGGGGGGAGGCTACACCTTC.

On this clonotype: This may be a read error, as it is one base from a much larger clone. The V and J genes are TRBV4-3 and TRBJ2-1, with D unresolved. Germline CDR1 is LGHNA and CDR2 is YSLEER. There are 16 residues in the CDR3. V gave up 0 bases and J gave up 8 bases, with 17 bases separating them. This chain's CDR3 is CASSQDGQMYGDEQFF. The CDR3 DNA reads TGCGCCAGCAGCCAAGATGGTCAGATGTATGGGGATGAGCAGTTCTTC.

This clonotype was seen repeatedly, ten times or more. J is TRBJ2-3 and V is TRBV12-3 or TRBV12-4; no definite D call. Trimming pared 10 bases from V and 0 bases from J, leaving 17 bases between. The CDR3 loop spans 15 amino acids. CDR3 coding DNA: TGTGCCACTTTAGCCTTAGACATAAGCACAGATACGCAGTATTTT. It translates to CATLALDISTDTQYF.

The sample holds many counts of this clonotype. The gene calls are TRBV20-1 and TRBJ1-1; tentative D call: TRBD1 (6 bases). V was clipped by 0 bases and J by 6 bases, with 14 bases between them. CDR1 is DFQATT and CDR2 is SNEGSKA in the germline V gene (reference sequence). CDR3 length equals 14 residues. The CDR3 DNA reads as TGCAGTGCTAGAGATCGACAGGTGATCGCTGAAGCTTTCTTT. Translated, it gives CSARDRQVIAEAFF.

The chain uses TRBV6-1 and TRBJ2-7, with 14 bases that match TRBD2. The germline CDR1 and CDR2 sequences are MNHNS and SASEGT. The CDR3 covers 16 residues. J lost 4 bases, V lost 6 bases, and 8 bases had no gene match. The CDR3 here is CASRQWTSGGSYEQYF. As DNA, the CDR3 is TGTGCCAGCAGGCAATGGACTAGCGGGGGGTCTTACGAGCAGTACTTC.

The rearrangement links TRBV9 to TRBJ2-2; TRBD1 agrees at 7 bases. CDR3 length: 15 amino acids. V lost 0 bases, J lost 2 bases, and 1 base stayed unmatched. Germline CDR1 is SGDLS and CDR2 is YYNGEE. The CDR3 coding sequence is TGTGCCAGCAGCGTAGGGGACAGAAACACCGGGGAGCTGTTTTTT. Amino acids: CASSVGDRNTGELFF.

This chain connects TRBV20-1 to TRBJ2-5; no clear D gene. Germline V gives CDR1 DFQATT, CDR2 SNEGSKA (reference sequence). Between the trimmed V and J ends, which lost 2 bases and 4 bases, there was a span of 17 bases. The CDR3 is 15 residues long. This CDR3 is CSARLVGGSAETQYF. In nucleotides, the CDR3 is TGCAGTGCTAGATTAGTGGGTGGGTCGGCAGAGACCCAGTACTTC.

At least ten counts were recorded for this clonotype. The chain uses TRBV6-6 and TRBJ1-1; no clear D gene. Trimming shortened V by 2 bases and J by 1 base, and 8 bases separated the two germline ends. The V gene's germline CDR1 is MNHNY and CDR2 SVGAGI (reference sequence). This CDR3 spans 14 amino acids. The CDR3 region has the DNA TGTGCCAGCAGTTACGGACGGACGAACACTGAAGCTTTCTTT. Its translation: CASSYGRTNTEAFF.

Many counts were recorded for this clonotype. The rearrangement joins TRBV7-2 to TRBJ1-4; D perhaps matches TRBD1 (5 bases). Between the trimmed V and J ends, which lost 5 bases and 7 bases, there was a span of 14 bases. The CDR3 totals 14 residues. Germline CDR1 SGHTA, CDR2 FQGNSA. The CDR3: CASSNPGSTEKLFF. CDR3 nucleotide sequence: TGTGCCAGCAGCAACCCAGGGTCTACTGAAAAACTGTTTTTT.